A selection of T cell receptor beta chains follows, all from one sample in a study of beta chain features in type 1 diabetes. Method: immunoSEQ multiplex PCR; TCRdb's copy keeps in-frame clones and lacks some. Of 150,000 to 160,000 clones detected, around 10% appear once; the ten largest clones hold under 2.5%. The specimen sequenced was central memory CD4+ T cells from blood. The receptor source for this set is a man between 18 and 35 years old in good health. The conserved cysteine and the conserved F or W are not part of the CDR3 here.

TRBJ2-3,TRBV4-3,ASSQEERGRTDTQY
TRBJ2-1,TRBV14,ASSQVLGGGVRNEQF
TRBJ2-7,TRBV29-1,SVGKGAYEQY
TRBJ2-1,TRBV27,ASSLSRLVHEQF
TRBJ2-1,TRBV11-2,ASSLRGDNEQF
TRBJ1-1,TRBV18,ASSPRGYEAF
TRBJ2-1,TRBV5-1,ASSVQDGGNEQF
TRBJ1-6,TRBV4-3,ASSQESRPYNSPLH
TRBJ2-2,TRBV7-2,ASSLHGELF
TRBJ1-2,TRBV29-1,SVDRANYGYT
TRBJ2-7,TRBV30,AWIETANSYEQY
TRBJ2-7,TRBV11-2,ASSLLNSVREQY
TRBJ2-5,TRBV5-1,ASSFGQGQETQY
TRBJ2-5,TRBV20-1,SARTTETQY
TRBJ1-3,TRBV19,ASIRTNSGNTIY
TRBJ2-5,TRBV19,ASSIRSVGETQY
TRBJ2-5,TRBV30,AWRPRETQY
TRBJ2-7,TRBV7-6,ASSQGQDSYEQY
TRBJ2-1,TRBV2,ASSDSLRGGGNEQF
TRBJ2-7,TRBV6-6,ASSSHEGTYEQY
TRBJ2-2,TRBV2,ARADSMAGELF
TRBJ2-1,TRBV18,ASSLGIGTTGLGHYNEQF
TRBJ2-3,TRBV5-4,ASSSPGVAGSKDTQY
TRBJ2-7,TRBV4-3,ASSGGQGYEQY